This T cell receptor beta chain was sequenced for a study of OX40 agonist ivuxolimab in advanced cancers. The overall study: Ivuxolimab, an antibody acting as an agonist of OX40 (CD134), was used to treat patients.

The V and J ends lost 5 bases and 0 bases respectively, with 11 bases between them. Germline V lookup: CDR1 SGHAT, CDR2 FQNNGV. The CDR3 spans 14 residues. Note on this clone: Its target is not known.

Study-level points and caveats: The antigens recognized by the expanded peripheral T cells, that is their antigen specificity, were not determined.

Blood sampling took place at baseline, cycle 4 day 1, and cycle 7 day 1. The assay was immunoSEQ multiplex PCR, and TCRdb's table has in-frame clones only and misses some. The sample yields tens of thousands of clones, 88% seen once. Material: CD4+ or CD8+ T cells sorted from blood, obtained in a trial of the OX40 agonist ivuxolimab. The chain has TRBV11-2 and TRBJ2-7; D unclear. This clonotype was sampled from an adult with an advanced solid tumor such as melanoma, head and neck, liver or kidney cancer. The CDR3 DNA sequence: TGTGCCAGCAGCCCGGACGGAAGCTCCTACGAGCAGTACTTC. Translated: CASSPDGSSYEQYF.